Listed here are 9 T cell receptor beta chains from one sample, sequenced in a study of early T cells in non-severe SARS-CoV-2 infection. TCRdb reprocessed the 5' RACE reads via MiXCR and lists one record per CDR3 protein. The table shows some 66,000 distinct CDR3 sequences, with 13% occurring only once. The sequenced sample consisted of whole blood. These receptors were obtained from an adult who was a healthcare worker with PCR-confirmed SARS-CoV-2 infection or an uninfected control (not recorded which).

The chain combines TRBV29-1 with TRBJ2-2; 7 nucleotides line up with TRBD2. Germline CDR1 reads SQVTM; CDR2 reads ANQGSEA. V was pared by 7 bases and J by 3 bases, with 5 bases of the junction left unmatched. The CDR3 runs 13 residues. CDR3 residues: CSGAAGYTGELFF. The CDR3 DNA reads TGCAGCGGGGCAGCGGGGTACACCGGGGAGCTGTTTTTT.

This clonotype was recorded at least ten times. V usage is TRBV28 and J usage is TRBJ2-1; D gene ambiguous. Trimming left V 5 bases short and J 0 bases short, with 11 bases between. The germline V gene encodes CDR1 MDHEN and CDR2 SYDVKM. This CDR3 region has 15 residues. CDR3 sequence reads: CASSPDSRSYNEQFF. Written as DNA, the CDR3 is TGTGCCAGCAGTCCCGACTCCCGCTCCTACAATGAGCAGTTCTTC. Variable domain in full (rest from reference TRBV28 and TRBJ2-1): DVKVTQSSRYLVKRTGEKVFLECVQDMDHENMFWYRQDPGLGLRLIYFSYDVKMKEKGDIPEGYSVSREKKERFSLILESASTNQTSMYLCASSPDSRSYNEQFFGPGTRLTVL.

This clonotype was seen a handful of times. The chain recombines TRBV21-1 with TRBJ2-2. TRBV21-1 is flagged as a pseudogene. The CDR3 is 14 amino acids. Here the CDR3 DNA reads TGTGCCAGCAGCAAAGCACCAGACCCCGGGGAGCTGTTTTTT. Encoded protein: CASSKAPDPGELFF.

This clonotype was seen a few times. This chain joins TRBV11-1 and TRBJ2-1; 12 nucleotides line up with TRBD2. Germline V gene lookup returns CDR1 SGHAT and CDR2 FQDESV (reference sequence). The CDR3 length is 17 residues. V lost 5 bases to trimming and J lost 3 bases; unmatched junction nucleotides: 8. The CDR3 sequence is CASSPRLAGVNYNEQFF. CDR3 nucleotides: TGTGCCAGCAGCCCGAGACTAGCGGGAGTAAACTACAATGAGCAGTTCTTC.

V and J are TRBV7-2 and TRBJ2-5, with 11 bases identical to TRBD1. The germline V gene encodes CDR1 SGHTA and CDR2 FQGNSA. J lost 0 bases, V lost 5 bases, and 5 bases had no gene match. The CDR3 totals 16 residues. The CDR3 DNA follows: TGTGCCAGCAGCCCGTGGACAGGGGGCAACCAAGAGACCCAGTACTTC. It translates to CASSPWTGGNQETQYF.

This clonotype has a count of ten or more. The rearrangement links TRBV2 to TRBJ2-7; perhaps TRBD2 as D (6 bases). CDR3 length: 14 residues. The germline V gene has CDR1 SNHLY and CDR2 FYNNEI. V was pared by 6 bases and J by 2 bases, with 14 bases between. This chain's CDR3 is CASRRDSAPYEQYF. The CDR3 coding sequence is TGTGCCAGCAGGAGGGACTCCGCTCCCTACGAGCAGTACTTC.

This clonotype came up a few times. The V gene is TRBV16, the J gene TRBJ1-5, with TRBD1 identical over 8 bases. Per germline, CDR1 KGHSY and CDR2 FQNENV. This CDR3 has 15 amino acids. With V trimmed by 3 bases and J by 2 bases, 3 bases remained unmatched. Here the CDR3 reads CASSQSGGGNQPQHF. CDR3 sequence (DNA): TGTGCCAGCAGCCAGTCAGGGGGCGGCAATCAGCCCCAGCATTTT. Full variable domain (rest looked up from reference TRBV16 and TRBJ1-5): GEEVAQTPKHLVRGEGQKAKLYCAPIKGHSYVFWYQQVLKNEFKFLISFQNENVFDETGMPKERFSAKCLPNSPCSLEIQATKLEDSAVYFCASSQSGGGNQPQHFGDGTRLSIL.

This clonotype was counted ten times or more. The V and J genes are TRBV29-1 and TRBJ2-3, with 8 bases aligning to TRBD1. CDR1 is SQVTM, CDR2 ANQGSEA, per germline. The CDR3 totals 13 residues. The J segment lost 2 bases and the V segment lost 6 bases, leaving 4 bases of the junction unmatched. CDR3 in DNA: TGCAGCGTGACAGGGGACCTCACAGATACGCAGTATTTT. This codes for CSVTGDLTDTQYF.

This clonotype was picked up a small number of times. The V call is TRBV27, the J call TRBJ1-1; possibly TRBD1 for D (5 bases). Trimming shortened V by 0 bases and J by 4 bases, and 12 bases separated the two germline ends. Germline V gene data show CDR1 as MNHEY and CDR2 as SMNVEV (reference sequence). This CDR3 spans 15 amino acids. In DNA, the CDR3 is TGTGCCAGCAGTTTATCGCAGGGCTTGGGCACTGAAGCTTTCTTT. Translating gives CASSLSQGLGTEAFF.